A single T cell receptor beta chain is shown here with its context. The antigen is undetermined. This entry comes from a study of shared clonotypes between healthy human individuals. Points from the study as a whole: Among several donors, approximately 4.6% of naive CD4 clonotypes were found in common.

Naivety among CD8 cells was defined by CD45RO negativity and positive CCR7 selection, thereby excluding terminally differentiated effector memory CD45RA+ cells. The authors distributed each subset's genomic DNA evenly over several immunoSEQ plates. Sequenced by immunoSEQ multiplex PCR; TCRdb stores in-frame clones only, minus some. Here the sample spans about 820,000 clones, 80% to 95% being singletons. V dropped 4 bases and J dropped 0; count of bases not matched to a gene: 5. The CDR3 has 15 residues. Germline-derived CDR1 and CDR2 are SGDLS and YYNGEE. The specimen was naive CD8+ T cells sorted from blood. The origin of this receptor is a man aged 25-45 years in good health. The chain couples TRBV9 to TRBJ2-7; 9 bases agree with TRBD2. The CDR3 nucleotides read TGTGCCAGCAGCTCCAGTAGCGGGAGCTCCTACGAGCAGTACTTC. Protein sequence: CASSSSSGSSYEQYF.